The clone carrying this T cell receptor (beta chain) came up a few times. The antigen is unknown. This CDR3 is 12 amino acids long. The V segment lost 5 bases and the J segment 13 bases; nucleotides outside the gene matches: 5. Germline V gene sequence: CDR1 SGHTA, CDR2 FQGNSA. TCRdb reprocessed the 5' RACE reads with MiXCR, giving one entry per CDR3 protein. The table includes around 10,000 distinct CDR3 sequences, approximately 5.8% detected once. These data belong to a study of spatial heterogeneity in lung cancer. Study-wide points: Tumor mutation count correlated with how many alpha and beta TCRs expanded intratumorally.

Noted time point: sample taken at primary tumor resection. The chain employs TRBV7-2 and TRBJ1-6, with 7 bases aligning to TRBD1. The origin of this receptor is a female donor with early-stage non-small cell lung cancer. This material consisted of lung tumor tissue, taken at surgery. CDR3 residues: CASSIPGGPLHF. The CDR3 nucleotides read TGTGCCAGCAGCATCCCAGGGGGGCCCCTCCACTTT. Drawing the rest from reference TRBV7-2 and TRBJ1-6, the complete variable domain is GAGVSQSPSNKVTEKGKDVELRCDPISGHTALYWYRQSLGQGLEFLIYFQGNSAPDKSGLPSDRFSAERTGGSVSTLTIQRTQQEDSAVYLCASSIPGGPLHFGNGTRLTVT.